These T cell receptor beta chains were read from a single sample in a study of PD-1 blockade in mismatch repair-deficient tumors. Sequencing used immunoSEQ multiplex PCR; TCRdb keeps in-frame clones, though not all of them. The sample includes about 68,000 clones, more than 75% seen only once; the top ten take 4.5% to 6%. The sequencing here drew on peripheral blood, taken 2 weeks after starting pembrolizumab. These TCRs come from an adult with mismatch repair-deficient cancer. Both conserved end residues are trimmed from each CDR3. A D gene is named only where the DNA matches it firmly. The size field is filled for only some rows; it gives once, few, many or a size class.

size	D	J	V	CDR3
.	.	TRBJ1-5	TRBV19	ASSITLNQPQH
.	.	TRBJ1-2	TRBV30	AWSASRGGYT
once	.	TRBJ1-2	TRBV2	ASSSRVSWDGYT
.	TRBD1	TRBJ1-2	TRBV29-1	SVGDRVDGYT
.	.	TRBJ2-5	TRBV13	ASGRGQETQY
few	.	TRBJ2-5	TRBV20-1	SARAETQY
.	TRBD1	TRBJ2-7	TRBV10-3	AISGTGYFSYEQY
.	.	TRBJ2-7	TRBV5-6	ASSLGLPKTYEQY
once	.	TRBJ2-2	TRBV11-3	ASSFARFANTGELF
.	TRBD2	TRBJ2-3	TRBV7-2	ASSLPGRAGNTQY
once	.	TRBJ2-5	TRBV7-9	ASSPRTNQETQY
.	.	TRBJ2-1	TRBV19	ASSISSAVYNEQF
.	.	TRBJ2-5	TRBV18	ASSSRGETQY
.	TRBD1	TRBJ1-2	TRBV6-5	ASRGQGGTYGYT
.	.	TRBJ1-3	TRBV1	TSSQDRPLIWTGFYGNTIY
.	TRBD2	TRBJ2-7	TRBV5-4	ASSPGRGYEQY
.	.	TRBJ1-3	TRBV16	ASSRFSGNTIY
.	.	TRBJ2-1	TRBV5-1	ASSAPGPPQPSLYNEQF
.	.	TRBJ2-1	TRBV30	AWSTAGGNEQF
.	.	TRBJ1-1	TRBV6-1	ASRIGVILTEAF
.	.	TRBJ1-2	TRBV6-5	ASSYGSGRSLDGYT
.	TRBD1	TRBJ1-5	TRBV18	ASSPPGTGFLGNQPQH
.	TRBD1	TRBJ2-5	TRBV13	ASSTTGLETQY
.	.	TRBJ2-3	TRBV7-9	ASSLGWRESGSYDTQY
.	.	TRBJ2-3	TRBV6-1	ASSEAQV
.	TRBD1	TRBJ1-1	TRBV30	AWRGGQGGWGTEAF
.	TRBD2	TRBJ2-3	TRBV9	ASSIGTSGTDTQY
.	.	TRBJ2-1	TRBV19	ASISAGSYNEQF
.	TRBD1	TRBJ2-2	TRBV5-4	ASSRDRANGELF
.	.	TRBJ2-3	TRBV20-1	SALIPDTQY
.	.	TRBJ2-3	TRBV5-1	AGSPETPGDTQY
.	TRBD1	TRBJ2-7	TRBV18	ASSGVGQGPYEQY
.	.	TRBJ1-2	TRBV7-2	ASSPIRLIHGYT
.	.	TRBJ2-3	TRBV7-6	AIIGGPLRDTQY
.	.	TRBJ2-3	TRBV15	ATSRTNAFPGLMSSDTQY
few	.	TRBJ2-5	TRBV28	ASSPQPTGPPTQY
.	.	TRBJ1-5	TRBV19	ASSIAQGLMSNQPQH
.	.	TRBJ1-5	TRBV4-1	ASSQEGYSNQPQH
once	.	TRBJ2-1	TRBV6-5	ASKGVRNEQF
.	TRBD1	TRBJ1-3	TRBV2	ASGHRGSQISGNTIY
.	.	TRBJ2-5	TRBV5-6	ASSLISSGVPQETQY
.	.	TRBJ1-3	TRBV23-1	ASSQGRSSYTIY
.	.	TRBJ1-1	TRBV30	AWSVGRSNTEAF
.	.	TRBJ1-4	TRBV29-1	SALTSGKLF
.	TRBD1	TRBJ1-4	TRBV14	ASSQVETGGREKLF
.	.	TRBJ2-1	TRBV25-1	ASSVGGAGGGNEQF
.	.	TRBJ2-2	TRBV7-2	ASSQTKSTGELF
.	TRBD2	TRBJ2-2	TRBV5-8	ASSFPTSGRDTGELF
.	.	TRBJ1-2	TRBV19	ASSILRGAHGYT
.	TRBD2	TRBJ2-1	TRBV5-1	ASSLTSGRASYNEQF
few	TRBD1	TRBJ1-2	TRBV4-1	ASSLDPGQGAVGYT
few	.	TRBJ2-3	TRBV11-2	ASSFEGDRTDTQY
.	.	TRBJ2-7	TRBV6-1	ASSTGLNSYEQY
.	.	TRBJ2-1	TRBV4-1	ASSQDPYNEQF
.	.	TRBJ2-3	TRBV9	ASSAPPTSTDTQY
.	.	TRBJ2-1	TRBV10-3	AISGQDYNEQF
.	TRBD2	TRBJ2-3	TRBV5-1	ASSPGTSGVTDTQY
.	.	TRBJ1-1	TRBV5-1	ASSYSGMGMNTEAF